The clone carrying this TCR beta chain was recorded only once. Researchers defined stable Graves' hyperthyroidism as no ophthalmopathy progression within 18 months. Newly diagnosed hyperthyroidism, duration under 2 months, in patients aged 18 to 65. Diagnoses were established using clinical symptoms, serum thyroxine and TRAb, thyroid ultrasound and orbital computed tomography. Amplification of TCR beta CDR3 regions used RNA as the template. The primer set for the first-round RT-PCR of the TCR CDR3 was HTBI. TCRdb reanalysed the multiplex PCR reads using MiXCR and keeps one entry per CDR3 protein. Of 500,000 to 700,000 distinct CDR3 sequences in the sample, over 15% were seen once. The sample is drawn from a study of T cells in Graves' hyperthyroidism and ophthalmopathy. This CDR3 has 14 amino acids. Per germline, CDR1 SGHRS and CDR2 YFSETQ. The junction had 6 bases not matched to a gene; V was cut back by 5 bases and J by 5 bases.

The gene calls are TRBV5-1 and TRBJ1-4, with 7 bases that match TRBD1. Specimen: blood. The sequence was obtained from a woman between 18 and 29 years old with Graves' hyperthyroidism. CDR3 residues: CASRQGQQNEKLFF. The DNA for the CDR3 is TGCGCCAGCAGACAGGGACAGCAGAATGAAAAACTGTTTTTT.